These 5 T cell receptor beta chains came from one sample sequenced in a study of blood T cell repertoires in COVID-19. Libraries were prepared by immunoSEQ multiplex PCR; TCRdb keeps only in-frame clonotypes and omits some of them. The sample has over 150,000 clones, approximately 78% seen once. The sequenced material came from PBMCs or T cells enriched from blood (not recorded which). The receptors here all came from a woman aged 45-65 years who had recovered from COVID-19.

The chain recombines TRBV28 with TRBJ2-1; 13 bases are a match to TRBD2. Trimming cost V 6 bases and J 7 bases; bases outside gene matches: 12. The CDR3 is made up of 17 amino acids. Germline V lookup: CDR1 MDHEN, CDR2 SYDVKM. CDR3 nucleotide sequence: TGTGCCAGCAGGAGGACTAGCGGGAGTTACTGGGTAAATGAGCAGTTCTTC. It is translated as CASRRTSGSYWVNEQFF.

V is TRBV7-9 and J is TRBJ1-3, with TRBD1 as a possible D gene (5 bases). Looked up from germline, CDR1 is SEHNR and CDR2 is FQNEAQ (reference sequence). The CDR3 sequence is 16 residues long. Deletions cut 1 base from V and 0 bases from J, with 10 bases between. CDR3 DNA: TGTGCCAGCAGCTTAGAGTGGGGCCTCTCTGGAAACACCATATATTTT. Encoded protein: CASSLEWGLSGNTIYF.

The V gene is TRBV5-1, the J gene TRBJ2-3; TRBD1 matches at 9 bases. Trimming at V came to 0 bases and at J to 4 bases, leaving 9 bases not matched to a gene. Germline assignment: CDR1 SGHRS and CDR2 YFSETQ. The CDR3 runs to 17 residues. The CDR3 nucleotides read TGCGCCAGCAGCTTGGTCCGGGACAGGGATCTGGCAGATACGCAGTATTTT. Its translation is CASSLVRDRDLADTQYF.

The chain couples TRBV28 to TRBJ1-3; unclear D gene. With 1 base removed from V and 0 bases from J, the gap between germline ends came to 7 bases. This CDR3 is built from 15 residues. Germline V CDR1 and CDR2: MDHEN, SYDVKM. CDR3 protein: CASSLFRGSGNTIYF. The CDR3 bases are TGTGCCAGCAGTTTATTCCGGGGCTCTGGAAACACCATATATTTT. The variable domain in full, with the rest retrieved from reference TRBV28 and TRBJ1-3, is DVKVTQSSRYLVKRTGEKVFLECVQDMDHENMFWYRQDPGLGLRLIYFSYDVKMKEKGDIPEGYSVSREKKERFSLILESASTNQTSMYLCASSLFRGSGNTIYFGEGSWLTVV.

Comments on this clone: At one of its ends the junction is not consistent with the germline gene, which may arise from a read error. V usage is TRBV28 and J usage is TRBJ2-3, with a possible D match to TRBD1 (5 bases). The CDR3 runs to 15 residues. In germline, CDR1 is MDHEN, CDR2 SYDVKM. CDR3 in amino acids: CASSYWRQRTGTQYF. The CDR3 region has the DNA TGTGCCAGCAGTTATTGGCGACAGCGCACAGGTACGCAGTATTTT.